Listed here are 9 T cell receptor beta chains from one sample, sequenced in a study of blood T cell repertoires in COVID-19. The method was immunoSEQ multiplex PCR; TCRdb's version includes in-frame clones alone and lacks a portion of them. The data hold 540,000 or so clones, with 85% to 90% observed a single time. Input material: peripheral blood. These receptors were collected from a woman in her fifties or sixties with COVID-19, enrolled during active disease.

The chain recombines TRBV7-9 with TRBJ1-1; D remains unclear. V shed 5 bases and J shed 1 base, with 11 bases lying between them. From germline, CDR1 is SEHNR and CDR2 FQNEAQ (reference sequence). This CDR3 is built from 14 residues. Here the CDR3 reads CASSHSGGNTEAFF. In DNA, the CDR3 is TGTGCCAGCAGCCACTCAGGAGGGAACACTGAAGCTTTCTTT.

The chain couples TRBV12-3 or TRBV12-4 to TRBJ2-7; no firm D call. The length of the CDR3 is 11 residues. Trimming left V 3 bases short and J 7 bases short, with 7 bases between. CDR3 sequence: CASSFTGEQYF. The CDR3 nucleotides are TGTGCCAGCAGTTTTACGGGTGAGCAGTACTTC.

The chain has TRBV7-2 and TRBJ1-2; D is unresolved. Germline loops: CDR1 SGHTA, CDR2 FQGNSA. The CDR3 has 15 amino acids. The germline V and J ends were trimmed by 5 bases and 0 bases, with 13 bases remaining between them. CDR3 in amino acids: CASSQDGNSNYGYTF. CDR3 sequence (DNA): TGTGCCAGCAGCCAGGACGGGAACTCTAACTATGGCTACACCTTC.

The chain employs TRBV28 and TRBJ2-3, with D unresolved. This CDR3 is built from 15 residues. Germline V gene sequence: CDR1 MDHEN, CDR2 SYDVKM. V was cut by 2 bases and J by 0 bases, with 9 bases left in between. The CDR3 region has the DNA TGTGCCAGCAGTTTAGGTGCTATTAGCACAGATACGCAGTATTTT. Encoded protein: CASSLGAISTDTQYF.

This clone was counted only a few times. The sample carries other DNA sequences with the same CDR3. The chain recombines TRBV18 with TRBJ1-5, with 7 nucleotides matching TRBD1. The CDR3 runs to 14 residues. Losses at the gene ends were 3 bases for V and 1 base for J; bases not matched to a gene: 0. The germline V gene encodes CDR1 KGHSH and CDR2 LQKENI. The CDR3 nucleotides read TGTGCCAGCTCACCGGACAGGAGCAATCAGCCCCAGCATTTT. Its protein product is CASSPDRSNQPQHF. The full variable domain, with the rest looked up from reference TRBV18 and TRBJ1-5, is NAGVMQNPRHLVRRRGQEARLRCSPMKGHSHVYWYRQLPEEGLKFMVYLQKENIIDESGMPKERFSAEFPKEGPSILRIQQVVRGDSAAYFCASSPDRSNQPQHFGDGTRLSIL.

The J gene is TRBJ2-5, the V gene TRBV7-9; possibly TRBD2 for D (6 bases). CDR3 size: 14 residues. The V gene lost 5 bases and the J gene lost 5 bases, with 15 bases spanning the gap. Looked up from germline, CDR1 is SEHNR and CDR2 is FQNEAQ (reference sequence). DNA of the CDR3: TGTGCCAGCAGCCCCCCCGCGGGGAGGGAGACCCAGTACTTC. Protein sequence: CASSPPAGRETQYF. Filled out from reference TRBV7-9 and TRBJ2-5, the complete variable domain reads DTGVSQNPRHKITKRGQNVTFRCDPISEHNRLYWYRQTLGQGPEFLTYFQNEAQLEKSRLLSDRFSAERPKGSFSTLEIQRTEQGDSAMYLCASSPPAGRETQYFGPGTRLLVL.

CDR3 sequence reads: CASSPSFLPGNTIYF. The CDR3 coding sequence is TGTGCCAGCAGTCCTAGCTTCTTGCCTGGAAACACCATATATTTT. The chain has TRBV11-2 and TRBJ1-3, with D unclear. The CDR3 is 15 residues long. V lost 6 bases, J lost 2 bases, and 14 bases lay in between. CDR1 SGHAT and CDR2 FQNNGV come from the germline V gene.

The chain is built from TRBV30 and TRBJ2-3, with a tentative D call TRBD2 (7 bases). V lost 4 bases and J 3 bases, leaving 11 bases between the germline ends. CDR1 and CDR2 from the germline V gene are GTSNPN and SVGIG (reference sequence). This CDR3 is 13 amino acids long. Here the CDR3 reads CAWKGGVTDTQYF. The DNA of the CDR3 is TGTGCCTGGAAGGGGGGGGTGACAGATACGCAGTATTTT.

The genes are TRBV6-5 and TRBJ2-2, with TRBD1 as a possible D gene (6 bases). V was shortened by 5 bases and J by 6 bases, with 7 bases between the two germline ends. CDR3 length equals 12 residues. Germline V gene sequence: CDR1 MNHEY, CDR2 SVGAGI. The CDR3: CASSQGPGELFF. The CDR3 DNA follows: TGTGCCAGCAGTCAGGGGCCCGGGGAGCTGTTTTTT.